The 16 T cell receptor beta chains given below trace back to one sample, sequenced in a study of T cells expressing NK-cell markers. TCRdb reanalyzed the 5' RACE reads and collapses them to one entry per CDR3 protein, without DNA. The sample data list a few hundred thousand distinct CDR3 sequences. The specimen sequenced was blood T cells: a sorted CD56 or NKG2C T cell subset, CD4+ or CD8+ T cells, or bulk PBMC T cells (not recorded which). All receptors derive from a man younger than 35 in good health.

The chain carries TRBV6-2 or TRBV6-3 and TRBJ2-3. Per the germline V gene, CDR1 is MNHEY and CDR2 is SVGEGT. The CDR3 loop spans 12 amino acids. Here the CDR3 reads CASSHYPDTQYF.

The CDR3 reads CATSDPSAPGISDTQYF. J is TRBJ2-3 and V is TRBV24-1; without DNA, the TCRdb call of TRBD1 cannot be checked. This CDR3 has 17 residues. Germline assignment: CDR1 KGHDR and CDR2 SFDVKD.

The chain uses TRBV12-3 or TRBV12-4 and TRBJ1-1. The CDR3 covers 13 residues. CDR3 sequence reads: CASSLKASTPAFF.

The V call is TRBV27, the J call TRBJ1-2; the TCRdb D gene call, TRBD1, has no DNA to confirm it. Germline CDR1 reads MNHEY; CDR2 reads SMNVEV (reference sequence). This CDR3 is 14 amino acids long. The CDR3 reads CASSQHQGVDGYTF.

The chain uses TRBV7-6 and TRBJ1-5; checking the TCRdb D call of TRBD1 is not possible without DNA. Germline assignment: CDR1 SGHVS and CDR2 FNYEAQ. The CDR3 totals 15 residues. The CDR3 sequence is CASSRTVNSNQPQHF.

The chain is built from TRBV20-1 and TRBJ2-2; TCRdb names TRBD2, which stays unverified in the absence of DNA. Looked up from germline, CDR1 is DFQATT and CDR2 is SNEGSKA (reference sequence). The CDR3 spans 17 residues. CDR3 amino acids: CSARTRSGAANTGELFF.

The chain joins TRBV20-1 to TRBJ2-3; checking the TCRdb D call of TRBD2 is not possible without DNA. Germline CDR1 DFQATT, CDR2 SNEGSKA (reference sequence). The CDR3 is made up of 15 amino acids. The CDR3 sequence: CSASTASGKTNTQYF.

The rearrangement joins TRBV5-1 to TRBJ1-1; TCRdb's assignment of TRBD1 cannot be checked, as there is no DNA. Germline lookup yields CDR1 SGHRS and CDR2 YFSETQ. The CDR3 length is 14 residues. The CDR3 is CASSLQGWGSEAFF.

The gene calls are TRBV6-4 and TRBJ2-1; TCRdb returns TRBD2, unconfirmable since there is no DNA. This CDR3 is 16 amino acids long. Germline CDR1 MRHNA, CDR2 SNTAGT. CDR3 sequence reads: CASRDAGLAGNNEQFF.

The chain is built from TRBV5-4 and TRBJ1-1. CDR1 and CDR2 from the germline V gene are SGHNT and YYREEE (reference sequence). This CDR3 comprises 14 residues. The CDR3 protein is CASSLAGLNPEAFF.

The chain couples TRBV3-1 to TRBJ2-1; TCRdb's D call of TRBD1 is untestable without DNA. CDR1 is LGHDT, CDR2 YNNKEL, per germline (reference sequence). The CDR3 consists of 13 residues. The chain's CDR3 is CASSQDSPGEQFF.

V gene TRBV12-3 or TRBV12-4 combines with J gene TRBJ1-1. The CDR3 contains 15 residues. CDR3 loop: CASSPMPALNTEAFF.

J is TRBJ2-3 and V is TRBV11-2; with no DNA, the TCRdb D assignment of TRBD2 cannot be verified. This CDR3 contains 17 residues. Germline lookup yields CDR1 SGHAT and CDR2 FQNNGV. This chain's CDR3 is CASSNLFRAPKADTQYF.

V is TRBV12-5 and J is TRBJ2-1; TCRdb's assignment of TRBD1 cannot be checked, as there is no DNA. The CDR3 spans 16 residues. CDR1 is LGHNT, CDR2 FRNRAP, per germline. The chain's CDR3 is CASGLVSGAYYNEQFF.

The rearrangement uses TRBV27 and TRBJ2-1; TCRdb proposes TRBD2, but this gene call is untestable without DNA. Germline V gene sequence: CDR1 MNHEY, CDR2 SMNVEV (reference sequence). There are 18 residues in the CDR3. Here the CDR3 reads CASSLWAGGGGPKNEQFF.

The genes are TRBV27 and TRBJ2-7. The germline CDR1 and CDR2 sequences are MNHEY and SMNVEV (reference sequence). CDR3 length: 14 residues. CDR3 protein: CASRFTGSSYEQYF.